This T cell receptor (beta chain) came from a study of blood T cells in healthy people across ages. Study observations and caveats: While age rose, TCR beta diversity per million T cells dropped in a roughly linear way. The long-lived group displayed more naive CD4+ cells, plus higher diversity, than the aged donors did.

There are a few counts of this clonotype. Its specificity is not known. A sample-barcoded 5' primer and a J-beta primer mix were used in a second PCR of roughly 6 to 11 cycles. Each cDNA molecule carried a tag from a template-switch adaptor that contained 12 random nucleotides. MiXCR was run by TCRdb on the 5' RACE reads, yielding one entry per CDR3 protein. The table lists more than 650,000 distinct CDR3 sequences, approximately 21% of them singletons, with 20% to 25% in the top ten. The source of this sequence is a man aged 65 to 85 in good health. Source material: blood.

CDR3 bases: TGCAGCGTAAACATGCGACTAGCGGTTTACCAAGAGACCCAGTACTTC. Its translation is CSVNMRLAVYQETQYF. V is TRBV29-1 and J is TRBJ2-5; 9 bases agree with TRBD2. Looked up from germline, CDR1 is SQVTM and CDR2 is ANQGSEA. V was pared by 6 bases and J by 0 bases, with 11 bases of the junction left unmatched. The CDR3 is made up of 16 amino acids.